This TCR beta chain was captured by sequencing in a study of blood T cell repertoires in COVID-19 (dated by TCRdb to the early 2020s). Describing the broader study: Samples from collaborators originated in the United States, Italy and Spain and spanned both the acute and convalescent phases of COVID-19. The prospective study material was composed of cDNA or gDNA derived from T cells, B-cell-depleted T cells, or PBMCs. The dataset comprised deeply sampled blood TCRbeta repertoires from subjects exposed to, actively infected with, or recovered from COVID-19. The repertoires were released in a freely available public database meant as a resource for research on the immune response to SARS-CoV-2. Samples were obtained from the ongoing ImmuneRACE study (first 160 participants) and from over 1,000 subjects provided by 6 global collaborators. A de-identified subject ID, COVID-19 status, age in years and sex were almost always included in the sample metadata. Where available, HLA class I and class II types were taken from metadata supplied by the sample provider and were not determined by assay-based typing. Results the study describes overall, beyond this receptor: The amount of clinical and demographic metadata varied by source and participant and was provided uncurated.

TCRbeta CDR3 regions were amplified from genomic DNA using the immunoSEQ Assay, a bias-controlled multiplex PCR. In the source study's methods: The number of nucleated cells in each sample was estimated by amplification of reference gene primers within the assay. To quantify the absolute abundance of each unique TCRbeta CDR3 rearrangement, sequence reads were collapsed and filtered. For each sample, productive Simpson clonality was calculated as the square root of Simpson's diversity index over productive rearrangements. In TCRdb, the immuneACCESS table is reduced to in-frame sequences with V and J assigned. These tables do not hold every clone; where another copy was compared, an unresolved V gene accounts for under half, and the others remain unexplained. V and J calls and clone size follow that table, whereas D and trimming were derived from the DNA. The sample includes more than 55,000 clones, with 75% to 95% observed a single time. Roughly 15% of the sample belongs to the ten largest clones.

The collaborating institutions used their own protocols to collect whole blood in K2EDTA tubes. For TCRbeta analysis, collaborators shipped samples as frozen whole blood, isolated PBMCs, or DNA extracted from either of those sample types. A note on this clone: No antigen is known for it. Base-call qualities are not available, and no considerably larger clone is one nucleotide away.

Looking up the germline V gene (reference sequence) yields CDR1 GTSNPN and CDR2 SVGIG. A distance of 8 bases separates the germline ends of V and J, which lose 1 base and 1 base respectively. The CDR3 sequence holds 15 residues, the cysteine and phenylalanine included. The sequence is cut down to CDR3 DNA, 45 bases in frame from base 1. The specimen sequenced was peripheral blood. Recombination connected TRBV30 to TRBJ2-6, with an unclear D gene assignment. The source is an elderly man with acute or convalescent COVID-19. In nucleotides, the sequence is TGTGCCTGGAGTGCAGACTCTTCTGGGGCCAACGTCCTGACTTTC. Translated, it reads CAWSADSSGANVLTF.